The present entry profiles one T cell receptor beta chain with its context. This CDR3 is built from 15 residues. V was pared by 7 bases and J by 5 bases, with 10 bases of the junction left unmatched. In germline, CDR1 is SGHRS, CDR2 YFSETQ. This specimen belongs to a study of blood T cell repertoires in COVID-19. Data came from immunoSEQ multiplex PCR; TCRdb stores just in-frame clones and leaves some out. Of roughly 250,000 clones listed, more than 70% are singletons. The sequencing input was PBMCs or T cells enriched from blood (not recorded which). This sequence originates from a woman between 40 and 55 years old with acute COVID-19. The chain uses TRBV5-1 and TRBJ2-3, with 10 bases fitting TRBD2. Here the CDR3 reads CASQYLAGVVDTQYF. Written as DNA, the CDR3 is TGCGCCAGCCAGTACCTAGCGGGAGTCGTAGATACGCAGTATTTT.